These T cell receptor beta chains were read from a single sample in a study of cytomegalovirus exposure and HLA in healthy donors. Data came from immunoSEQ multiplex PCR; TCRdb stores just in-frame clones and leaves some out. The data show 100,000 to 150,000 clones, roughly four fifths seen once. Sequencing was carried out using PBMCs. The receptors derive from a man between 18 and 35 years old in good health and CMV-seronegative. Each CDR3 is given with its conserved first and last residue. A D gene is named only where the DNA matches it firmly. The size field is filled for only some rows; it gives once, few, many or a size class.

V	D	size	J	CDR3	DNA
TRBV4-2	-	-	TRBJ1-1	CASSQKEDSEAFF	TGTGCCAGCAGCCAAAAGGAGGACAGCGAAGCTTTCTTT
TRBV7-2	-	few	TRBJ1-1	CASSPRQASPEAFF	TGTGCCAGCAGCCCTCGGCAGGCCAGTCCTGAAGCTTTCTTT
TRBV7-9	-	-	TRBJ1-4	CASSERWTENPTNEKLFF	TGTGCCAGCAGCGAGAGGTGGACAGAGAATCCGACTAATGAAAAACTGTTTTTT
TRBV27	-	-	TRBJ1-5	CASTPTGQPQHF	TGTGCCAGCACCCCCACAGGGCAGCCCCAGCATTTT
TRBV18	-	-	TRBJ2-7	CASSPRATVYEQYF	TGTGCCAGCTCACCAAGGGCGACAGTCTACGAGCAGTACTTC
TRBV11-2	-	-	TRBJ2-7	CASSLDLGESYEQYF	TGTGCCAGCAGCTTAGATCTAGGGGAATCCTACGAGCAGTACTTC
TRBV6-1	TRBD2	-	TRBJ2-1	CASSEFGGLSSYNEQFF	TGTGCCAGCAGTGAATTCGGGGGGTTAAGCTCCTACAATGAGCAGTTCTTC
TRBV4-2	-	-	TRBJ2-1	CASSQAGRWNEQFF	TGTGCCAGCAGCCAAGCAGGGAGGTGGAATGAGCAGTTCTTC
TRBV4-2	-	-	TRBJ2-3	CASSQAGGREDTQYF	TGTGCCAGCAGCCAAGCGGGGGGCCGGGAAGATACGCAGTATTTT
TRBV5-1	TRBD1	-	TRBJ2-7	CASEAGTGSYEQYF	TGCGCCAGCGAAGCCGGGACAGGGTCTTACGAGCAGTACTTC